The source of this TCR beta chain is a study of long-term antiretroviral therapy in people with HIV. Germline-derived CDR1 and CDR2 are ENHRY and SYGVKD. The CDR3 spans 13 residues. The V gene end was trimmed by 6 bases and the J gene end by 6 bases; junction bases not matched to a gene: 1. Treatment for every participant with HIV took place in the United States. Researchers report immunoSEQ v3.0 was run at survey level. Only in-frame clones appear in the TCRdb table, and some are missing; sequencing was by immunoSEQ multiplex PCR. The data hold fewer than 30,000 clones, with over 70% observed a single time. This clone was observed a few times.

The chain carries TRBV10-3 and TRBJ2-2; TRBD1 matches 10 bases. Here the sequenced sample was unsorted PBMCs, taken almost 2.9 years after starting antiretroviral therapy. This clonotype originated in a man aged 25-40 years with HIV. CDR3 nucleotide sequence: TGTGCCATCAGCGGGACAGGGGCCGGGGAGCTGTTTTTT. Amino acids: CAISGTGAGELFF.